One sample yielded the 8 T cell receptor beta chains listed below, sequenced in a study of T cell changes during pregnancy in multiple sclerosis. The table came from immunoSEQ multiplex PCR; TCRdb's copy has only in-frame clones and leaves some out. The sample lists about 52,000 clones; around nine tenths were seen once. This specimen consisted of CD4+ T cells from peripheral blood mononuclear cells, obtained before pregnancy. The receptors originated from a female donor with multiple sclerosis, enrolled in a pregnancy study.

The chain has TRBV6-1 and TRBJ1-1, with D possibly matching TRBD1 (6 bases). Germline CDR1 reads MNHNS; CDR2 reads SASEGT. The CDR3 spans 14 residues. With 7 bases removed from V and 5 bases from J, the gap between germline ends came to 17 bases. For the CDR3, the DNA is TGTGCCAGCAAAGAACCGACAGGAAAGACTGAAGCTTTCTTT. Amino acids: CASKEPTGKTEAFF.

The V gene is TRBV4-1, the J gene TRBJ2-7, with 9 bases aligning to TRBD1. Germline V gene data show CDR1 as MGHRA and CDR2 as YSYEKL. This CDR3 region has 16 residues. V dropped 4 bases and J dropped 4; count of bases not matched to a gene: 11. The CDR3 sequence is CASSPYPQGARYEQYF. In nucleotides, the CDR3 is TGCGCCAGCAGCCCTTATCCACAGGGGGCGAGGTACGAGCAGTACTTC.

This chain connects TRBV13 to TRBJ2-7; TRBD2 agrees at 7 bases. Germline CDR1 reads PRHDT; CDR2 reads FYEKMQ (reference sequence). The V gene end was trimmed by 5 bases and the J gene end by 6 bases; junction bases not matched to a gene: 19. CDR3 length equals 17 residues. In DNA form, the CDR3 reads TGTGCCAGCAGCACCTCCGGGTGGGGAGGGCCCGAAGGCGAGCAGTACTTC. Its protein is CASSTSGWGGPEGEQYF.

CDR3 sequence (DNA): TGTGCCAGTAGCCAACTCTCGACAGGGACCACTGAAGCTTTCTTT. Protein: CASSQLSTGTTEAFF. The rearrangement links TRBV19 to TRBJ1-1, with 7 nucleotides matching TRBD1. This CDR3 region has 15 residues. The junction had 11 bases not matched to a gene; V was cut back by 6 bases and J by 4 bases. The V gene's germline CDR1 is LNHDA and CDR2 SQIVND (reference sequence).

This rearrangement joins TRBV6-5 to TRBJ1-2, with D hard to call. Looked up from germline, CDR1 is MNHEY and CDR2 is SVGAGI. V was shortened by 2 bases and J by 8 bases, with 9 bases between the two germline ends. This CDR3 is built from 12 residues. Here the CDR3 reads CASSYGGYGYTF. CDR3 in DNA: TGTGCCAGCAGTTACGGCGGATACGGCTACACCTTC.

The chain employs TRBV19 and TRBJ2-1, with 7 positions matching TRBD2. V lost 5 bases and J lost 5; bases outside the gene matches: 9. Germline V CDR1 and CDR2: LNHDA, SQIVND (reference sequence). The CDR3 sequence is 15 residues long. In DNA form, the CDR3 reads TGTGCCAGTAGTGGTGGGATCCGGGGGGACAATGAGCAGTTCTTC. Protein: CASSGGIRGDNEQFF.

Written as DNA, the CDR3 is TGCGCCAGCAGCCAACGCCGACTAGCGGGAGGGCAAGGGAACAATGAGCAGTTCTTC. As protein: CASSQRRLAGGQGNNEQFF. V usage is TRBV4-1 and J usage is TRBJ2-1; 14 bases map to TRBD2. J was trimmed by 5 bases and V by 2 bases; bases with no gene match: 11. Germline-derived CDR1 and CDR2 are MGHRA and YSYEKL. The CDR3 has 19 amino acids.

The chain recombines TRBV4-3 with TRBJ2-7; no reliable D call. CDR3 length equals 13 residues. The V end lost 3 bases, the J end lost 0 bases, and 6 bases lay between the germline ends. Germline lookup yields CDR1 LGHNA and CDR2 YSLEER. CDR3 protein: CASSQGTSYEQYF. The CDR3 region has the DNA TGCGCCAGCAGCCAGGGCACCTCCTACGAGCAGTACTTC.